Listed below are T cell receptor beta chains from one sample, sequenced in a study of neurological immune-mediated disorders. TCRdb recomputed calls from the 5' RACE reads with MiXCR, one row per CDR3 protein. The sample holds around 40,000 distinct CDR3 sequences; roughly 13% are singletons and the top ten take around 1.3%. The sample was PBMCs. The source is a female donor in good health. Both conserved end residues are part of each CDR3. D genes are given only for firm matches. Expanded clones are given a class, and other clones once, few, many or no size at all.

TRBV14	medium-sized	.	TRBJ1-1	TGTGCCAGCAGCTCACAGGGGAACACTGAAGCTTTCTTT	CASSSQGNTEAFF
TRBV6-5	many	TRBD1	TRBJ1-5	TGTGCCACCAGGTCCGGGACAGGGACAATCGAGCCCCAGCATTTT	CATRSGTGTIEPQHF
TRBV6-6	many	.	TRBJ1-5	TGTGCCAGCAGTTACTCGGTCGGGGGCAATCAGCCCCAGCATTTT	CASSYSVGGNQPQHF
TRBV6-6	many	.	TRBJ1-4	TGTGCCAGCAGACCGACGGCTCAGGAAAAACTGTTTTTT	CASRPTAQEKLFF
TRBV2	many	TRBD2	TRBJ2-7	TGTGCCAGCCAAAGGCGGACTAGCGTAACTCAGTACGAGCAGTACTTC	CASQRRTSVTQYEQYF
TRBV12-3/TRBV12-4	many	.	TRBJ1-2	TGTGCCAGCAGTTTTCGGAGCGGTGGCTACACCTTC	CASSFRSGGYTF
TRBV6-1	many	.	TRBJ1-5	TGTGCCAGCAGTTTACAGGGCTCTCAGCCCCAGCATTTT	CASSLQGSQPQHF
TRBV25-1	many	TRBD2	TRBJ2-3	TGTGCCAGCAGTGAAGACCGACTAGCGGGCGCAGATACGCAGTATTTT	CASSEDRLAGADTQYF
TRBV5-1	many	TRBD1	TRBJ2-7	TGCGCCAGCAGCCCGCGGCGGGACAGGGGTGACGAGCAGTACTTC	CASSPRRDRGDEQYF
TRBV5-1	.	.	TRBJ1-2	TGCGCCAGCAGCTACCGGACAGAGCCTAACTATGGCTACACCTTC	CASSYRTEPNYGYTF
TRBV3-1	many	.	TRBJ2-2	TGTGCCAGCAGCCAAGTTGCCCTGGGCACCGGGGAGCTGTTTTTT	CASSQVALGTGELFF
TRBV5-1	many	.	TRBJ1-5	TGCGCCAGCAGCCCGGACGGGTCTAGCAATCAGCCCCAGCATTTT	CASSPDGSSNQPQHF
TRBV3-1	many	TRBD1	TRBJ2-3	TGTGCCAGCAGCCAAAGACAGGGGGCGGATACGCAGTATTTT	CASSQRQGADTQYF
TRBV5-1	many	.	TRBJ2-7	TGCGCCAGCAGCCCGGGCCACACTAAAAAGATCCTAGGCGAGCAGTACTTC	CASSPGHTKKILGEQYF
TRBV5-1	many	TRBD2	TRBJ2-1	TGCGCCAGCCGTAGCGGGAGGGCCTTCGGTGAGCAGTTCTTC	CASRSGRAFGEQFF
TRBV15	many	.	TRBJ1-2	TGTGCCACCAGTAACCGGACAACGGGCGGCTACACCTTC	CATSNRTTGGYTF
TRBV20-1	many	.	TRBJ1-1	TGCAGTGCTAGAGAAGGACAGAGGAACACTGAAGCTTTCTTT	CSAREGQRNTEAFF
TRBV5-1	many	TRBD2	TRBJ2-3	TGCGCCAGCAGCTTGCCGCGGGGGGTTTTAGATACGCAGTATTTT	CASSLPRGVLDTQYF
TRBV27	many	.	TRBJ1-6	TGTGCCAGCAGTTTATCTGGGACACAAGTTAATTCACCCCTCCACTTT	CASSLSGTQVNSPLHF
TRBV5-1	many	.	TRBJ1-6	TGCGCCAGCAGCTTGGGCAGCTCCTATAATTCACCCCTCCACTTT	CASSLGSSYNSPLHF
TRBV19	many	.	TRBJ1-2	TGTGCCAGCGGAGAAGGTGGGGCTAACTATGGCTACACCTTC	CASGEGGANYGYTF